What follows describes a single TCR beta chain. This record belongs to a study of sequential checkpoint blockade in melanoma. Study information: Randomization was 1:1 between first-line nivolumab→ipilimumab and ipilimumab→nivolumab.

The CDR3 is 18 amino acids. Germline trimming cut 4 bases from V and 8 bases from J; bases unmatched to any gene: 13. Germline V gene lookup returns CDR1 LGHNA and CDR2 YNFKEQ. The treatment denotes: randomized to nivolumab then ipilimumab (arm A) or the reverse (arm B). Live CD3+CD8+ CD19− CD56− cells were sorted from PBMCs. Data came from immunoSEQ multiplex PCR; TCRdb stores just in-frame clones and leaves some out. Counted here are 9,000 to 13,000 clones, 50% to 65% occurring once; the ten biggest clones make up approximately 15%. Sample: CD8+ T cells sorted from blood (inferred from file names), taken from a patient given nivolumab and ipilimumab in sequence. The receptor was isolated from a human donor with melanoma. The V and J genes are TRBV4-2 and TRBJ2-1; TRBD2 aligns across 14 bases. CDR3 in DNA: TGTGCCAGCAGCCCAAACGGACTAGCGGGAGGTCGTTTCGATGAGCAGTTCTTC. Translated: CASSPNGLAGGRFDEQFF.